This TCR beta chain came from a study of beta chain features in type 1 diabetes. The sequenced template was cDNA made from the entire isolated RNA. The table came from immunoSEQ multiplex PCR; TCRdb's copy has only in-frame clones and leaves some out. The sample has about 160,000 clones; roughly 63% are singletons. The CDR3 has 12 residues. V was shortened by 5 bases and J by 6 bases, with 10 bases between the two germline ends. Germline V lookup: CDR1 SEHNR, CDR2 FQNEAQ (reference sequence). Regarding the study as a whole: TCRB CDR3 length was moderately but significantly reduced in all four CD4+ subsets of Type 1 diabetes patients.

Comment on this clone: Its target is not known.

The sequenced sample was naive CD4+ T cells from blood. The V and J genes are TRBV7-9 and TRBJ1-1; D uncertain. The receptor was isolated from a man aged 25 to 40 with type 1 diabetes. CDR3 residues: CASSLGLAEAFF. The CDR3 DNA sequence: TGTGCCAGCAGCCTAGGGCTCGCTGAAGCTTTCTTT.